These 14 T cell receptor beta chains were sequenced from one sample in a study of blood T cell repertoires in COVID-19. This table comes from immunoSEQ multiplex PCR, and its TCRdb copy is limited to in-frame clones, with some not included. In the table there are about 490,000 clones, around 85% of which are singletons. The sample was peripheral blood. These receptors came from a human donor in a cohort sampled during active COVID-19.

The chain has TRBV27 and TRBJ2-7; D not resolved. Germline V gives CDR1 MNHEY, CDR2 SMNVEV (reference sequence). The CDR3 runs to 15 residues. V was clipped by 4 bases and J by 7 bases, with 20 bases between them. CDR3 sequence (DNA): TGTGCCAGCAGTTCCTACCCCCGACGGCCGGGTGAGCAGTACTTC. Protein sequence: CASSSYPRRPGEQYF.

CDR3 sequence reads: CASSKALWDRGRGLSNQPQHF. For the CDR3, the DNA is TGTGCCAGCAGCAAAGCGCTTTGGGACAGGGGGCGCGGATTGAGCAATCAGCCCCAGCATTTT. The V call is TRBV21-1, the J call TRBJ1-5; TRBD1 is the table's D call and was not checked against the DNA. TRBV21-1 is described as a pseudogene. The CDR3 is 21 residues long.

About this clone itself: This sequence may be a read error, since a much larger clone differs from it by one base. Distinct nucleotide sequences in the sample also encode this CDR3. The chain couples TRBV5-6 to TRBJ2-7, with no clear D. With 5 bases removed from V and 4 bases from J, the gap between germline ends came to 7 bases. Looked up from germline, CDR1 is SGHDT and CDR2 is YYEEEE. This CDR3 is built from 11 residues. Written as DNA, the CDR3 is TGTGCCAGCAGTTTCAGGTACGAGCAGTACTTC. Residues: CASSFRYEQYF.

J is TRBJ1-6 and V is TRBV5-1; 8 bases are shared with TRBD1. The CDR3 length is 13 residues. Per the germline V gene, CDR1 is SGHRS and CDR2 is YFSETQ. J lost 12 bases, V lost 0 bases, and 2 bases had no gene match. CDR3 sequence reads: CASSLDTGGPLHF. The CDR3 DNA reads TGCGCCAGCAGCTTGGACACAGGGGGACCCCTCCACTTT.

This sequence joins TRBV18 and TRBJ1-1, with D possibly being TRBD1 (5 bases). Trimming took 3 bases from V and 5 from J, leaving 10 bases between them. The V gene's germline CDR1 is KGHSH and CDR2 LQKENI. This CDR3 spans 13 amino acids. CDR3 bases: TGTGCCAGCTCACCTTGGGGGGTTACTGAAGCTTTCTTT. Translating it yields CASSPWGVTEAFF.

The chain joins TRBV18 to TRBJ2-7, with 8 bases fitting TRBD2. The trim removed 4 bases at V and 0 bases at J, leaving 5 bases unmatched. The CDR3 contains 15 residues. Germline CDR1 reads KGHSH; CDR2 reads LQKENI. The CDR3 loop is CASSHTGTSSYEQYF. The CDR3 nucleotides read TGTGCCAGCTCACATACCGGGACTAGCTCCTACGAGCAGTACTTC.

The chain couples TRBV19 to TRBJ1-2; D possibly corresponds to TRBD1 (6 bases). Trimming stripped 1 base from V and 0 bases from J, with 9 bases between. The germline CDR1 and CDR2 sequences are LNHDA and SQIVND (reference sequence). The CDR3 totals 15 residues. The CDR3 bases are TGTGCCAGTAGTATAGGGGCAGGGGCTAACTATGGCTACACCTTC. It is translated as CASSIGAGANYGYTF.

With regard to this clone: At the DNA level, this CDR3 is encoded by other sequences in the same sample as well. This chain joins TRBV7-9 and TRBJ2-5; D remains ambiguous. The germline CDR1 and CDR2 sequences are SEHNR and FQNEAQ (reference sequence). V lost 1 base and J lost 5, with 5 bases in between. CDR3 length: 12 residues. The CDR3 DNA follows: TGTGCCAGCAGCTTAGTCGGGGAGACCCAGTACTTC. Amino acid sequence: CASSLVGETQYF. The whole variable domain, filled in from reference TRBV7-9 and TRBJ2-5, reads DTGVSQNPRHKITKRGQNVTFRCDPISEHNRLYWYRQTLGQGPEFLTYFQNEAQLEKSRLLSDRFSAERPKGSFSTLEIQRTEQGDSAMYLCASSLVGETQYFGPGTRLLVL.

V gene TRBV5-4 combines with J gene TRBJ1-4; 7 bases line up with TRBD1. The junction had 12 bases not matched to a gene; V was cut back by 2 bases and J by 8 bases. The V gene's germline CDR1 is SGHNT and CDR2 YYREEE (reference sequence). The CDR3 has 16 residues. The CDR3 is CASSLSGTARREKLFF. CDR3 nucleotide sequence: TGTGCCAGCAGCTTATCAGGGACAGCGAGACGAGAAAAACTGTTTTTT.

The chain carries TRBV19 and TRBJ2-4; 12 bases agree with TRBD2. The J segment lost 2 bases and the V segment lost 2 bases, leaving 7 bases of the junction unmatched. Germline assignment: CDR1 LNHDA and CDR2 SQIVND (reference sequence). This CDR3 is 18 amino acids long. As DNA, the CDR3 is TGTGCCAGTAGTATATCTCTAGCGGGAGGGCGGACCAAAAACATTCAGTACTTC. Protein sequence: CASSISLAGGRTKNIQYF.

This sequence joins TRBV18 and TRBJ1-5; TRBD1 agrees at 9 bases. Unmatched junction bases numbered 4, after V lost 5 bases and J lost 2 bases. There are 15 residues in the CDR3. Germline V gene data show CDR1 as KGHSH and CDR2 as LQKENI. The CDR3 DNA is TGTGCCAGCTCATCACAGGGGGCGGGCAATCAGCCCCAGCATTTT. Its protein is CASSSQGAGNQPQHF.

CDR3 in amino acids: CASSRTQTGMGNSPLHF. DNA for the CDR3: TGCGCCAGCAGCCGTACCCAAACAGGGATGGGTAATTCACCCCTCCACTTT. The chain recombines TRBV5-1 with TRBJ1-6, with D perhaps TRBD1 (6 bases). The CDR3 loop spans 17 amino acids. Germline CDR1 is SGHRS and CDR2 is YFSETQ. V gave up 4 bases and J gave up 6 bases, with 20 bases separating them.

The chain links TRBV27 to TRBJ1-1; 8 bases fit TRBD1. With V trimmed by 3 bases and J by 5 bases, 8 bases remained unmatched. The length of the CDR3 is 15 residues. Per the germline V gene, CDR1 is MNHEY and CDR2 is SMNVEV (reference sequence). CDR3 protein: CASSFRSGGLTEAFF. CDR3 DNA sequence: TGTGCCAGCAGTTTCAGATCAGGGGGCTTGACTGAAGCTTTCTTT.

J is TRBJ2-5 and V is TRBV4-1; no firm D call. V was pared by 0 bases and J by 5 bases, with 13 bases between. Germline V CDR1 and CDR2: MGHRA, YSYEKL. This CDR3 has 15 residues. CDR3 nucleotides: TGCGCCAGCAGCCAAGATTCTCTACGAAGCGAGACCCAGTACTTC. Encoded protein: CASSQDSLRSETQYF.